This T cell receptor beta chain was recovered during a study of T cell repertoires in cytomegalovirus infection (dated by TCRdb to between 2018 and 2021). Broadly, across the study: Recently identified HLA-C-restricted CMV epitopes, whose presentation resists viral immunomodulation, were targeted by peptide stimulations together with well-studied HLA-B-restricted epitopes. The HLA type of each donor mattered for the analysis, because public TCR beta signatures pointed to carriage of CMV infection along with the matching HLA type. Results the study describes overall, beyond this receptor: Carriers of CMV infection plus the relevant HLA type were discriminated by the cumulative frequency of public TCR beta family members in the study cohort and in an independent roughly 370-donor cohort. The ex vivo response was dominated by HLA-C-restricted CMV-specific TCR beta clonotypes, which also provided the single most frequent clonotype in two of eight donors.

For this clonotype: Its antigen is still unknown. No qualities accompany the bases; no much larger clone lies one base away.

Instrument used: Illumina HiSeq 1500. TCRdb reworked the public reads: Q25 trimming with fastp, MiXCR clone assembly, productive beta chains retained. Each CDR3 protein appears once, grouped with its most common genes and DNA. The sample table records a few hundred thousand distinct CDR3 sequences; roughly 43% of these occur just once. The ten largest make up about half of the sample. CDR1 and CDR2, looked up from the germline V gene, are SGHTA and FQGNSA. Relative to germline, V is 4 bases shorter and J is 9 bases shorter, with 21 bases between their ends. The CDR3 spans 15 residues, from the cysteine through the phenylalanine. The read is trimmed to its CDR3 DNA, 45 bases read in frame from base 1. This specimen's treatment or condition label, interpreted: in vitro stimulation with specific CMV peptide epitopes to enrich CMV-specific T cells.

The TCR was taken from a human donor in good health (CMV status not recorded). Some clones in this sample may be carry-over from other donors' samples. The source material was cultured PBMCs, sampled from culture after CMV antigen stimulation. The rearrangement joined TRBV7-2 to TRBJ2-5; the D segment could be TRBD2, given 6 matching bases. For the CDR3, the sequence is CASSSRGGSRGSQYF. The DNA sequence follows: TGTGCCAGCAGCTCGCGCGGCGGGTCTCGGGGGTCCCAGTACTTC.